The entry below describes one T cell receptor beta chain. This table comes from immunoSEQ multiplex PCR, and its TCRdb copy is limited to in-frame clones, with some not included. The sample holds about 480,000 clones, 75% to 80% seen once. This sample is drawn from a study of shared clonotypes between healthy human individuals. Germline V gene sequence: CDR1 MDHEN, CDR2 SYDVKM. Trimming left V 9 bases short and J 9 bases short, with 15 bases between. This CDR3 has 11 amino acids. What was sequenced was PBMCs. This chain connects TRBV28 to TRBJ2-7; D is uncertain. The source of this sequence is a woman in her thirties or forties in good health. Some clones in this sample may be carry-over from other donors' samples. CDR3 bases: TGTGCCAGTGGACCTTCACGGCGGCAGTACTTC. It translates to CASGPSRRQYF. Together with reference TRBV28 and TRBJ2-7, the CDR3 gives the full variable domain: DVKVTQSSRYLVKRTGEKVFLECVQDMDHENMFWYRQDPGLGLRLIYFSYDVKMKEKGDIPEGYSVSREKKERFSLILESASTNQTSMYLCASGPSRRQYFGPGTRLTVT.